This T cell receptor (beta chain) is drawn from a study of blood T cell repertoires in COVID-19 (dated by TCRdb to 2018 to 2021). At the level of the whole study: The collaborator samples originated in the United States, Italy and Spain and spanned the acute and convalescent phases of COVID-19. The sample metadata nearly always contained a de-identified subject ID, COVID-19 status, age in years and sex. The dataset comprised deeply sampled blood TCRbeta repertoires from subjects exposed to, actively infected with, or recovered from COVID-19. The prospective study material was composed of cDNA or gDNA derived from T cells, B-cell-depleted T cells, or PBMCs. The samples were drawn from two sources: the first 160 participants of the ongoing ImmuneRACE study, and over 950 subjects contributed by 6 global collaborators. Where available, HLA class I and class II types were taken from metadata supplied by the sample provider and were not determined by assay-based typing. The repertoires were made available in a free public database intended to serve as a resource for research on the immune response to SARS-CoV-2. The investigation overall reported the following: The amount of clinical and demographic metadata varied by source and participant and was provided uncurated.

In the prospective study, participants were about 18 to 100 years old, resided in fewer than 25 geographic areas of the United States, and were enrolled through a virtual design. In the prospective study, cohorts were assigned on the basis of participant-reported clinical history obtained from a screening survey and a study questionnaire. ImmuneRACE Cohort 3 recovered participants were defined by two consecutive negative NP/OP PCR tests, healthcare professional clearance, or symptom resolution. Mobile phlebotomists in the prospective study collected whole blood, serum and a nasopharyngeal or oropharyngeal swab from every participant. Over a roughly 2-month period, participants in the prospective study had the option of providing additional blood draws and questionnaires. Before DNA extraction, blood samples from the prospective study were shipped at room temperature or frozen. The immunoSEQ Assay, a bias-controlled multiplex PCR, was used to amplify TCRbeta CDR3 regions from genomic DNA. The paper's data handling went like this. Within the assay, amplification of reference gene primers was used to estimate how many nucleated cells each sample contained. To quantify the absolute abundance of each unique TCRbeta CDR3 rearrangement, sequence reads were collapsed and filtered. For each sample, productive Simpson clonality was calculated by taking the square root of Simpson's diversity index across productive rearrangements. What TCRdb holds here is the immuneACCESS table cut down to in-frame rearrangements. Part of the clones is not present; checked against another copy, under half of the missing clones reflect an unresolved V gene, and the others are unexplained. The DNA was the basis for D and trimming; V, J and clone size are from that table. The sample table holds approximately 200,000 clones, of which about 84% were seen once. The top ten clones comprise 7.5% to 10% of the sample.

As regards this clone: Its antigen target is currently unknown. No quality values exist for individual bases; no much larger clone is one base distant.

Its CDR3 holds 12 amino acids, cysteine through phenylalanine. Here the CDR3 DNA is all that survives: 36 bases in frame from base 1. From a lookup of the germline V gene (reference sequence), CDR1 and CDR2 are SEHNR and FQNEAQ. V loses 0 bases, J loses 7 bases, and the germline ends lie 6 bases apart. The rearranged segments are TRBV7-9 and TRBJ1-1, with the D gene call left open. The TCR sequence derives from a woman aged 25 to 45 who had recovered from COVID-19. The specimen was PBMCs or T cells enriched from blood (not recorded which). The nucleotide sequence reads TGTGCCAGCAGCTTAGCGTCAGGTGAAGCTTTCTTT. Translated, it reads CASSLASGEAFF.